The sequence of this TCR beta chain was determined in a study of cytomegalovirus exposure and HLA in healthy donors (dated by TCRdb to between 2016 and 2019). For context, the study as a whole: An earlier analysis of 550 to 700 of the donors reported approximately 270 Gb of sequence data and some 120 million unique TCR beta sequences from 150 million to 200 million T cells. All discovery cohort repertoires had been generated using a single sequencing platform. Because of strong linkage in the cohort, four to six DR-DQ haplotypes were treated as single units for association and clustering. The study used immunosequencing to profile the T cell repertoires of several hundred subjects and linked those repertoires to cytomegalovirus serostatus. Alongside the repertoire data, information on donor age, sex, ethnicity and CMV serostatus was compiled. Besides the first cohort of roughly 660 subjects, a separate validation cohort made up of roughly 120 different subjects was used. The number of typed donors differed by locus: about 620-640 for A, B, C, DRB1 and DQB1; 500 to 550 for DQA1; approximately 610 for DPA1; and 400 to 480 for DPB1. To predict cytomegalovirus infection status, the study brought together high-throughput TCR immunosequencing, statistical association of individual TCRs with disease status, and machine learning. Rather than drawing on any new phenotypic data, the later analysis identified candidate immune exposures from TCR beta sequences and the way those sequences occurred across donors. To study patterns of TCR occurrence, a later analysis re-analyzed previously published TCR beta repertoires from around 670 donors and added high-resolution HLA genotyping. Among almost 400 genotyped donors of the cohort, an average of approximately 230,000 unique TCR beta nucleotide sequences were sequenced per donor, roughly 20% of them non-productive. To decide whether each TCR beta V gene segment behaved as functional or pseudogenic, an earlier analysis of some 600 of the donors relied on high-throughput TCR beta sequencing. Of the 398 genotyped donors, approximately 80% fell in the genetic ancestry cluster associated with self-reported Caucasian donors. An early release covering some 640 HLA-typed donors comprised 250 to 350 gigabases of sequencing data and around 86 million unique TCR sequences. In a later genetic analysis, genome-wide SNP genotypes for about 65% of the roughly 700 donors were used, and that subset was treated as a discovery cohort. The study aimed to test whether signatures of past pathogen exposure could be identified by cataloging public T cell receptors. Class I and class II HLA loci were covered by the typing at four-digit resolution. General conclusions and limits of the study: A cluster of highly shared sequence variants was judged likely to be a technical artifact of the sequencing pipeline. At a false discovery rate of 0.05, a later analysis linked roughly 17,000 TCR beta sequences to specific HLA alleles. The presence/absence analyses assumed that sequencing depth was roughly uniform across donors, and that assumption may not be true. Correlated functional status among segregating V segments might reflect linkage disequilibrium, but an unknown experimental factor could not be ruled out. A further reported finding was that TCR beta sequences accurately predicted the HLA-A and HLA-B alleles for most subjects in the first cohort. The cohort was sequenced for TCR beta chains only, and without alpha or paired-chain data the features that could be detected were limited. In an earlier analysis of around 600 of the donors, most TCR beta V segments were observed in productive rearrangements about 87% or about 30% of the time, broadly matching IMGT annotations. According to a later analysis, most CMV-associated TCR beta chains appeared to be HLA-restricted, and the HLA associations seemed to be driven largely by CMV exposure. A few of the identified cytomegalovirus-associated TCR beta chains were confirmed in vitro to be specific for cytomegalovirus antigens. A later genetic analysis associated a missense DCLRE1C variant with V-gene and J-gene trimming of TCR beta chains, and an independent cohort replicated the association. When HLA alleles, especially DR and DQ, strongly co-occurred, TCR associations were difficult to assign to individual alleles. In a later analysis, several top co-occurrence clusters were reported to appear linked to parvovirus B19, influenza, CMV and Epstein-Barr virus. In a later analysis, the rate of TCR association differed among HLA loci, with DRB1 alleles having the most associated TCRs and HLA-C alleles having the fewest. Some IMGT-functional V segments, including TRBV6-2 and TRBV6-3, could not be distinguished by the 87-base-pair reads and were therefore excluded. The study gave a list of 150 to 200 TCR beta chains associated with cytomegalovirus. Seventeen rarely observed V segments, including chromosome 9 orphons, were excluded from the earlier analysis of several hundred of the donors because counts were too low. In a later genetic analysis, fewer N-insertions in productive TCRs were reported among donors in an Asian-associated ancestry cluster than the roughly 700-donor mean. According to the authors, the approach could potentially be generalized to other disease states and immunological phenotypes. Immune exposure information for the cohort was limited to CMV serostatus. Because HLA typing was missing for some donors at each locus, association tests included only the typed subset. The classifier was reported to diagnose cytomegalovirus status with high specificity and sensitivity in both the original and validation cohorts. Most TCR sequences were observed very rarely across donors, whereas some public TCRs were present in many individuals. In a later analysis, HLA-associated TCR beta chains were found to be more clonally expanded and to have lower generation probabilities than equally common non-associated chains.

This clone was seen a single time. This clone's antigen is unknown. No base-level quality is on record; no much larger clone is a single base apart. The library was prepared using the immunoSEQ multiplex PCR assay. The multiplex PCR relied on a mix of 60 forward primers for TCR Vbeta segments and 13 reverse primers for TCR Jbeta segments. A multiplex PCR assay on genomic DNA amplified the CDR3 region of rearranged TCR beta genes. On the Illumina HiSeq System, the amplified TCR beta libraries were sequenced as 87-base-pair reads. As for the original processing: A later analysis counted 65 million to 90 million unique TCR beta chains across the 650 to 700 repertoires, and some 11 million of these chains were shared by at least two donors. Raw reads were error-corrected and collapsed into unique sequences with a nearest-neighbor algorithm that merged closely related sequences to remove PCR and sequencing errors. CDR3 sequences were aligned to IMGT reference sequences to assign V, D and J gene segments. For a sequence to be retained, at least a six-nucleotide match to both a V gene segment and a J gene segment was required. Rearrangements were classified as productive when the CDR3 lacked stop codons and remained in frame with V and J, and all other rearrangements were classified as non-productive. Following IMGT convention, CDR3 was defined as the stretch from the second conserved V-encoded cysteine to the conserved J-encoded phenylalanine. In an earlier analysis of roughly 580 of the donors, sequences lacking an unambiguous match to a single V gene segment were excluded. An earlier analysis of 587 of the donors classified V segments as functional when productive rearrangements were above 56.7% and as segregating when the standard deviation between donors was above 5%. A statistical classification framework was developed to diagnose cytomegalovirus status using the catalog of TCR beta chain sequences. In a later analysis, TCR nucleotide sequences were compared against IMGT/GENE-DB human TR gene sequences so that V and J genes could be assigned. The TCRdist pipeline was used in a later analysis to assign CDR3 sequences and most-parsimonious VDJ recombination scenarios. In a later analysis, every TCR beta chain was defined by the combination of its CDR3 amino acid sequence and its V-gene family, and reads without a unique V-gene family were dropped. To address suspected cross-contamination and a sequencing artifact, a later analysis removed 592 highly shared, low-generation-probability nucleotide sequences. In a later analysis, a clonal expansion index for each public chain was calculated from normalized within-repertoire ranks of inferred template counts. A later analysis computed generation probabilities with a VDJ recombination model fitted to out-of-frame rearrangements, and checked the results against IGoR. In a later analysis, TCR-TCR, TCR-HLA and TCR-CMV co-occurrence was scored with hypergeometric tests, and a repertoire-size bias correction was applied to TCR pairs. To estimate false discovery rates, a later analysis permuted the HLA or CMV assignments 20 times. In a later analysis, co-occurring TCRs were grouped using DBSCAN, and TCRdist sequence similarity was added for clustering within HLA-allele-positive subsets. For co-occurrence clustering, repertoires with fewer than 30,000 or more than 120,000 public chains were excluded, along with four to six repertoires with anomalous nucleotide sharing. TCRdb provides this immuneACCESS table in a form limited to in-frame rearrangements. Some clones are lacking; in checked studies, under half of them reflect an unresolved V gene, and why the rest are absent is not known. That table gives V, J and clone size, and the DNA gave D and trimming. The sample records 100,000 to 150,000 clones, around 80% of which are singletons. The ten top clones hold approximately 1% of the sample.

The CDR3 runs 16 amino acids, cysteine and phenylalanine included. Only the CDR3 DNA is retained, 48 bases long and in frame from the first base. Cut back by 3 bases and 0 bases, the V and J ends lie 14 bases apart. The germline V gene encodes CDR1 GTSNPN and CDR2 SVGIG (reference sequence). The cohort consisted of 670 or so healthy bone marrow donors. At the time of sampling, all cohort members were nominally healthy, though unrecorded immune exposures were likely present. The donor was CMV seronegative and was included in the group of hundreds of seronegative cohort members. Each donor provided a peripheral blood sample, and peripheral blood mononuclear cells were used for TCR beta sequencing. Genomic DNA was extracted from the blood cell samples with the Qiagen DNeasy Blood Extraction Kit.

The source material was PBMCs. The TCR was taken from a woman aged 30 to 39 in good health and CMV-seronegative. Recombination linked TRBV30 to TRBJ1-4, and TRBD1 may be the D gene, going by 6 matching bases. The CDR3 corresponds to CAWSPGTPSTNEKLFF. The DNA reads TGTGCCTGGAGCCCCGGGACACCCTCAACTAATGAAAAACTGTTTTTT.